Below, 7 T cell receptor beta chains from the same sample are listed, as sequenced in a study of blood T cells in healthy people across ages. The authors ran a second PCR of 7 to 11 cycles using a sample-barcoded 5' primer and a J-beta primer mix. TCRdb re-analysed the 5' RACE reads in MiXCR, keeping a single row per CDR3 protein. The sample contains hundreds of thousands of distinct CDR3 sequences, more than 40% of which appear only once. Sequenced material: blood. These receptor sequences come from a woman aged 55 to 70 in good health.

This clonotype occurred a few times. The chain joins TRBV6-2 or TRBV6-3 to TRBJ2-7, with D possibly matching TRBD2 (6 bases). V was cut by 6 bases and J by 0 bases, with 12 bases left in between. Germline V gene lookup returns CDR1 MNHEY and CDR2 SVGEGT. This CDR3 is built from 14 residues. CDR3 coding DNA: TGTGCCAGCAGACAGAGCGGGTTCTCCTACGAGCAGTACTTC. Protein: CASRQSGFSYEQYF.

This clonotype showed up just a few times. The CDR3 DNA reads as TGCAGCGTTGCTCTGGAAATAAATAGCAATCAGCCCCAGCATTTT. Its protein is CSVALEINSNQPQHF. The chain has TRBV29-1 and TRBJ1-5; no clear D. The CDR3 loop spans 15 amino acids. Trimming removed 4 bases from V and 0 bases from J, with 13 bases in between. From germline, CDR1 is SQVTM and CDR2 ANQGSEA.

This chain connects TRBV9 to TRBJ1-1, with 9 positions matching TRBD1. The ends lost 3 bases at V and 4 bases at J; junction bases unmatched: 7. The germline V gene encodes CDR1 SGDLS and CDR2 YYNGEE. The CDR3 loop spans 15 amino acids. The CDR3 region is CASSEGDRDGTEAFF. As DNA, the CDR3 is TGTGCCAGCAGCGAGGGGGACAGGGATGGCACTGAAGCTTTCTTT.

Notes on this clonotype: A much larger clone is a single base away; this may be a read error. This sequence joins TRBV28 and TRBJ2-1; the match to TRBD2 covers 7 bases. The germline V gene has CDR1 MDHEN and CDR2 SYDVKM. The CDR3 extends over 16 amino acids. CDR3: CASSPASGLSYNEEFF. The CDR3 coding sequence is TGTGCCAGCAGTCCCGCTAGCGGTCTCTCCTACAATGAGGAGTTCTTC.

This clonotype was picked up a small number of times. This chain uses TRBV30 with TRBJ1-1; no firm D call. V was trimmed by 3 bases and J by 3 bases, leaving 8 bases between them. This CDR3 has 12 residues. Germline V gene sequence: CDR1 GTSNPN, CDR2 SVGIG (reference sequence). DNA for the CDR3: TGTGCCTGGAGGACGGCTGACACTGAAGCTTTCTTT. Its protein is CAWRTADTEAFF.

The J gene is TRBJ1-5, the V gene TRBV9; no clear D gene. Trimming pared 3 bases from V and 1 base from J, leaving 11 bases between. The V gene's germline CDR1 is SGDLS and CDR2 YYNGEE. This CDR3 has 15 amino acids. CDR3 DNA sequence: TGTGCCAGCAGCGGCTCCGGACCCAGCAATCAGCCCCAGCATTTT. This translates into CASSGSGPSNQPQHF.

The chain has TRBV10-3 and TRBJ2-1; a possible D gene is TRBD2 (6 bases). Germline V gene data show CDR1 as ENHRY and CDR2 as SYGVKD. The CDR3 is 12 amino acids. Trimming left V 4 bases short and J 8 bases short, with 9 bases between. The CDR3 DNA reads as TGTGCCATCAGTGGCGGGATCCATGAGCAGTTCTTC. Encoded protein: CAISGGIHEQFF.